Listed below are T cell receptor beta chains from one sample, sequenced in a study of yellow fever vaccine responses in identical twins. TCRdb recomputed calls from the RT-PCR reads with MiXCR, one row per CDR3 protein. The table lists fewer than 5,500 distinct CDR3 sequences, 85% of them singletons. The starting material was T cells from blood (PBMCs), unsorted or a sorted subset (not recorded which), obtained before or after yellow fever vaccination (not recorded which). The receptors derive from a woman aged 18-30 years who received the yellow fever vaccine. Each CDR3 is given with its conserved first and last residue. The D gene is left open where the match is weak. Only part of the rows carry a size: once, few, many, or a class if the clone is expanded.

>TRBV7-9|few|-|TRBJ2-3
TGTGCCAGCAGCTTGCGGGCCCTGGGGGCCGATACGCAGTATTTT
CASSLRALGADTQYF
>TRBV12-3/TRBV12-4|-|TRBD1|TRBJ2-1
TGTGCCAGCAGAGGGACAGGGGAACACAATGAGCAGTTCTTC
CASRGTGEHNEQFF
>TRBV18|-|TRBD2|TRBJ2-3
TGTGCCAGCTCACCATTAAGGACTAGCCGACCCACAGATACGCAGTATTTT
CASSPLRTSRPTDTQYF
>TRBV7-2|-|TRBD2|TRBJ2-3
TGTGCCAGCAGCTTAGCCCTAGGCGGGAGGGGCGGAGATACGCAGTATTTT
CASSLALGGRGGDTQYF
>TRBV4-3|-|TRBD2|TRBJ2-1
TGCGCCAGCAGCCAAGATTTCGTACTAGCGGGGCTAGGTGAGCAGTTCTTC
CASSQDFVLAGLGEQFF
>TRBV28|-|-|TRBJ2-3
TGTGCCAGCAGAGATACAGGGTCAGATACGCAGTATTTT
CASRDTGSDTQYF
>TRBV6-2/TRBV6-3|-|TRBD2|TRBJ2-7
TGTGCCAGCAGTTTGGCGGGGGCCTACGAGCAGTACTTC
CASSLAGAYEQYF
>TRBV5-1|-|-|TRBJ2-7
TGCGCCAGCAGCCTCGAATCAGGGCTTAACGAGCAGTACTTC
CASSLESGLNEQYF
>TRBV13|-|TRBD1|TRBJ2-1
TGTGCCAGCATCCAGGACAGGGGCAATGAGCAGTTCTTC
CASIQDRGNEQFF
>TRBV29-1|-|-|TRBJ2-1
TGCAGCGTTGAACAGACGGGAGTCTTCAATGAGCAGTTCTTC
CSVEQTGVFNEQFF
>TRBV9|-|-|TRBJ2-3
TGTGCCAGCAGTCTAGAAGGGACGGCGGGGCGAGATACGCAGTATTTT
CASSLEGTAGRDTQYF
>TRBV23-1|-|-|TRBJ2-4
TGCGCCAGCAGTCAACAAGCCTATAAAAACATTCAGTACTTC
CASSQQAYKNIQYF
>TRBV4-1|-|TRBD2|TRBJ2-7
TGCGCCAGCAGCCCCTCCGGCGGGGGAGGTTACGAGCAGTACTTC
CASSPSGGGGYEQYF
>TRBV7-2|-|-|TRBJ2-7
TGTGCCAGCATGGTCGCAGCCACCTCCTACGAGCAGTACTTC
CASMVAATSYEQYF
>TRBV7-9|-|-|TRBJ2-2
TGTGCCAGCAGCTTAGCGCCTTCAAAGAACACCGGGGAGCTGTTTTTT
CASSLAPSKNTGELFF
>TRBV6-1|once|-|TRBJ2-1
TGTGCCAGCAGTCGACAGCACGAGCAGTTCTTC
CASSRQHEQFF
>TRBV28|-|TRBD2|TRBJ2-1
TGTGCCAGCAGTTTGTCAGCGGGAGGCTACAATGAGCAGTTCTTC
CASSLSAGGYNEQFF
>TRBV2|-|-|TRBJ2-3
TGTGCCAGCAGTCCCCCTCAGGGAGGAATAGGCACAGATACGCAGTATTTT
CASSPPQGGIGTDTQYF
>TRBV30|-|-|TRBJ1-4
TGTGCCTGGAGAACATCACATGAAAAACTGTTTTTT
CAWRTSHEKLFF
>TRBV3-1|-|-|TRBJ1-1
TGTGCCAGCAGCCCCTACAGGGCGGGGGAGACTGAAGCTTTCTTT
CASSPYRAGETEAFF
>TRBV5-1|-|TRBD2|TRBJ2-1
TGCGCCAGCAGCTTGGCCGGTGCTAGCGGGAGAGATGAGCAGTTCTTC
CASSLAGASGRDEQFF
>TRBV23-1|-|-|TRBJ1-1
TGCGCCAGCAGTCAGTGCGCCGGGACTGAAGCTTTCTTT
CASSQCAGTEAFF